A single sample gave rise to the 2 T cell receptor beta chains below, sequenced in a study of blood T cell repertoires in COVID-19. Sequencing was performed with immunoSEQ multiplex PCR; in TCRdb, only in-frame clones are kept and a portion is missing. The table has 250,000 to 300,000 clones, 81% seen once. Sequenced material: peripheral blood. The origin of the receptors is a woman aged 55 to 70 with active or convalescent COVID-19.

The chain uses TRBV7-2 and TRBJ1-3; D is undetermined. With 0 bases removed from V and 7 bases from J, the gap between germline ends came to 13 bases. Germline-derived CDR1 and CDR2 are SGHTA and FQGNSA. CDR3 length: 15 amino acids. The CDR3, as DNA: TGTGCCAGCAGCTTAGCGGATATTGGAGGGAACACCATATATTTT. Amino acids: CASSLADIGGNTIYF.

This chain connects TRBV5-6 to TRBJ1-2; 9 bases align to TRBD1. V shed 0 bases, J shed 6 bases, and the junction held 9 bases outside the gene matches. The germline V gene encodes CDR1 SGHDT and CDR2 YYEEEE. The CDR3 contains 16 residues. This chain's CDR3 is CASSLVLTGGYDGYTF. The CDR3 DNA is TGTGCCAGCAGCTTGGTCCTCACAGGGGGCTACGATGGCTACACCTTC.